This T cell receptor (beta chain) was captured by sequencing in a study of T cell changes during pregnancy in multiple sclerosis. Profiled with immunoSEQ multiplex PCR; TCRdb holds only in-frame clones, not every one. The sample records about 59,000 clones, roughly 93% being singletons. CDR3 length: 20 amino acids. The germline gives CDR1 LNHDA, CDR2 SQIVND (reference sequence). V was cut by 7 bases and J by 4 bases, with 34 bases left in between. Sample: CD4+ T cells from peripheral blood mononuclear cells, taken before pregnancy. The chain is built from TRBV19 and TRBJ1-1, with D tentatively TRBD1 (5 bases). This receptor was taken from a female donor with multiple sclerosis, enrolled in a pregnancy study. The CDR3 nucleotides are TGTGCCAGTACGTCAGGCGGGACCATAGACCCTTCTCATTCGGGCACTGAAGCTTTCTTT. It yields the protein CASTSGGTIDPSHSGTEAFF.